These T cell receptor beta chains were read from a single sample in a study of beta chain features in type 1 diabetes. The assay was immunoSEQ multiplex PCR, and TCRdb's table has in-frame clones only and misses some. The sample includes nearly 700,000 clones, roughly 13% of them seen just once. Sequencing was performed on naive CD4+ T cells from blood. Every receptor here comes from a man younger than 35 with type 1 diabetes. Each CDR3 is given with its conserved first and last residue. Fields, in order: CDR3 protein, J gene, D gene, V gene. The D gene is left open where the match is weak.

CDR3aa: CASSLRIYNEQFF
j_gene: TRBJ2-1
d_gene: -
v_gene: TRBV7-9

CDR3aa: CASSWGQGPNYGYTF
j_gene: TRBJ1-2
d_gene: TRBD1
v_gene: TRBV7-9

CDR3aa: CASSAKRGDSSYNSPLHF
j_gene: TRBJ1-6
d_gene: -
v_gene: TRBV4-1

CDR3aa: CASSFQGATGELFF
j_gene: TRBJ2-2
d_gene: TRBD1
v_gene: TRBV7-9

CDR3aa: CASSSPGQSYEQYF
j_gene: TRBJ2-7
d_gene: TRBD1
v_gene: TRBV28

CDR3aa: CASSPEGETQYF
j_gene: TRBJ2-5
d_gene: -
v_gene: TRBV5-1

CDR3aa: CASSTGTPNIQYF
j_gene: TRBJ2-4
d_gene: -
v_gene: TRBV5-6

CDR3aa: CAWSVKGGTDTQYF
j_gene: TRBJ2-3
d_gene: -
v_gene: TRBV30

CDR3aa: CASSFGLAFEQFF
j_gene: TRBJ2-1
d_gene: -
v_gene: TRBV11-2

CDR3aa: CASSPAAGGREQFF
j_gene: TRBJ2-1
d_gene: TRBD2
v_gene: TRBV5-1

CDR3aa: CATSREETRSRVPQYF
j_gene: TRBJ2-5
d_gene: -
v_gene: TRBV15

CDR3aa: CASSLAGSNQPQHF
j_gene: TRBJ1-5
d_gene: -
v_gene: TRBV5-1

CDR3aa: CAWREMDGVTEAFF
j_gene: TRBJ1-1
d_gene: -
v_gene: TRBV30

CDR3aa: CSAINRGGYTF
j_gene: TRBJ1-2
d_gene: TRBD1
v_gene: TRBV29-1

CDR3aa: CASSPKDRGRANTGELFF
j_gene: TRBJ2-2
d_gene: TRBD1
v_gene: TRBV5-4

CDR3aa: CASSPASGPGETQYF
j_gene: TRBJ2-5
d_gene: -
v_gene: TRBV2

CDR3aa: CASSLGDLDRGLNTEAFF
j_gene: TRBJ1-1
d_gene: TRBD1
v_gene: TRBV13

CDR3aa: CASPRWDTEAFF
j_gene: TRBJ1-1
d_gene: -
v_gene: TRBV2

CDR3aa: CASTRTGGGGTEAFF
j_gene: TRBJ1-1
d_gene: TRBD1
v_gene: TRBV6-6

CDR3aa: CASSSGNEQFF
j_gene: TRBJ2-1
d_gene: -
v_gene: TRBV5-6

CDR3aa: CASSRYSPTYEQYF
j_gene: TRBJ2-7
d_gene: -
v_gene: TRBV5-4

CDR3aa: CASSQGLNQPQHF
j_gene: TRBJ1-5
d_gene: -
v_gene: TRBV18

CDR3aa: CASSSGQGALSGGYTF
j_gene: TRBJ1-2
d_gene: TRBD1
v_gene: TRBV13

CDR3aa: CASSTQTVYGYTF
j_gene: TRBJ1-2
d_gene: -
v_gene: TRBV25-1

CDR3aa: CASRGVGFSTEAFF
j_gene: TRBJ1-1
d_gene: -
v_gene: TRBV4-1

CDR3aa: CASTGQGNTGELFF
j_gene: TRBJ2-2
d_gene: TRBD1
v_gene: TRBV5-1

CDR3aa: CASSSNMNTEAFF
j_gene: TRBJ1-1
d_gene: -
v_gene: TRBV6-6

CDR3aa: CSATGTGGAGELFF
j_gene: TRBJ2-2
d_gene: TRBD1
v_gene: TRBV29-1

CDR3aa: CASGLAGVSEQYF
j_gene: TRBJ2-7
d_gene: -
v_gene: TRBV12-5

CDR3aa: CASSVPGRETQYF
j_gene: TRBJ2-5
d_gene: -
v_gene: TRBV9

CDR3aa: CASSPLVADTQYF
j_gene: TRBJ2-3
d_gene: -
v_gene: TRBV18